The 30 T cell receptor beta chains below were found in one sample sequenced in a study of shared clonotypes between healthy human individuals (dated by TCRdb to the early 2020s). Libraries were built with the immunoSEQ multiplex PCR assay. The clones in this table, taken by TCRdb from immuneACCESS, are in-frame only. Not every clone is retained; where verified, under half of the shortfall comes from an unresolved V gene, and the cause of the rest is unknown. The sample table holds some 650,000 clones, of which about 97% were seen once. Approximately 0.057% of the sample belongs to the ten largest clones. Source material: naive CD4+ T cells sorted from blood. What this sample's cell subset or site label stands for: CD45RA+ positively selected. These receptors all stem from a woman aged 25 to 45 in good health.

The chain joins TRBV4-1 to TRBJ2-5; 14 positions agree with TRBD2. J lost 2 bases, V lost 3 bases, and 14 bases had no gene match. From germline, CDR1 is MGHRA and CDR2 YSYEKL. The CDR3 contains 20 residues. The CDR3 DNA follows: TGCGCCAGCAGCCAGGGGGGGGTTGGACTAGCGGGAGGACTTCAAGAGACCCAGTACTTC. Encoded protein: CASSQGGVGLAGGLQETQYF.

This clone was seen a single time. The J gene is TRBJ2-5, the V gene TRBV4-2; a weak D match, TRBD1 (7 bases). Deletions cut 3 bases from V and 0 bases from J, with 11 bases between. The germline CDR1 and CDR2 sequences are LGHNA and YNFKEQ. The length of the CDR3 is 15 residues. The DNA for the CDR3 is TGTGCCAGCAGCCAGGGGGGACAGTACCAAGAGACCCAGTACTTC. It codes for CASSQGGQYQETQYF.

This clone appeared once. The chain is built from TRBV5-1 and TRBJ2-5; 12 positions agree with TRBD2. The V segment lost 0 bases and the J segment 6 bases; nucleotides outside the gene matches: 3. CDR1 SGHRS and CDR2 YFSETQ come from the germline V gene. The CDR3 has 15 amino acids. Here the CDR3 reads CASSLGLAGVKTQYF. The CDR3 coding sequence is TGCGCCAGCAGCTTGGGACTAGCGGGAGTTAAGACCCAGTACTTC.

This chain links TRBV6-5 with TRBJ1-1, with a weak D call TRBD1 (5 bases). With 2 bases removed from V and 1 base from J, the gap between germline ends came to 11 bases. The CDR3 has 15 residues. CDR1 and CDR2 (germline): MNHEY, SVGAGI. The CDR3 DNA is TGTGCCAGCAGTTACGCGGGACTCACGAACACTGAAGCTTTCTTT. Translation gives CASSYAGLTNTEAFF.

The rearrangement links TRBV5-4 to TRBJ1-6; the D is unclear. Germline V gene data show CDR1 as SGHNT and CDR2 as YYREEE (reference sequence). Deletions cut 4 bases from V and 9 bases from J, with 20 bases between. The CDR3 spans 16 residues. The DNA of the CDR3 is TGTGCCAGCAGCGCCAAAGGACTCAATCCAGGTTCACCCCTCCACTTT. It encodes CASSAKGLNPGSPLHF.

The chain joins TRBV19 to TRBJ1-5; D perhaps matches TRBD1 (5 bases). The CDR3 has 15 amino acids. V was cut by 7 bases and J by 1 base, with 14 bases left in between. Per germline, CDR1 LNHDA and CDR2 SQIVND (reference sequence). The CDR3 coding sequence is TGTGCCAGTATAGGTGTCGGGGGGAGCAATCAGCCCCAGCATTTT. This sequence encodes CASIGVGGSNQPQHF.

Here the CDR3 DNA reads TGTGCCAGCAGCCAACTGGGCCGCACAGATACGCAGTATTTT. This codes for CASSQLGRTDTQYF. The V gene is TRBV4-2, the J gene TRBJ2-3; D is uncertain. V was trimmed by 2 bases and J by 1 base, leaving 7 bases between them. Germline loops: CDR1 LGHNA, CDR2 YNFKEQ. The CDR3 spans 14 residues.

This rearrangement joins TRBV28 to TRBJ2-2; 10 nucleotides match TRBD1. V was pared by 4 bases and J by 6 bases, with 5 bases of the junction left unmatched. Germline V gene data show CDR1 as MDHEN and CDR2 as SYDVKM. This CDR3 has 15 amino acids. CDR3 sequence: CASSSTGGLAGELFF. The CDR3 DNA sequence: TGTGCCAGCAGTTCGACAGGGGGCCTTGCCGGGGAGCTGTTTTTT.

CDR3 loop: CATSRESNTGELFF. DNA for the CDR3: TGTGCCACCAGCAGAGAGTCGAACACCGGGGAGCTGTTTTTT. The chain combines TRBV15 with TRBJ2-2; the D is unclear. V lost 0 bases, J lost 0 bases, and 2 bases lay in between. Looked up from germline, CDR1 is LNHNV and CDR2 is YYDKDF (reference sequence). The CDR3 has 14 amino acids.

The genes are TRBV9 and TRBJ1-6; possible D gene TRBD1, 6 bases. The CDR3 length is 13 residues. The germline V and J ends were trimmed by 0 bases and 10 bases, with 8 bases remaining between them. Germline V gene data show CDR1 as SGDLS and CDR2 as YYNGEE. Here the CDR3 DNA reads TGTGCCAGCAGCGTAGCTCAGGGGTCACCCCTCCACTTT. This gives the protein CASSVAQGSPLHF.

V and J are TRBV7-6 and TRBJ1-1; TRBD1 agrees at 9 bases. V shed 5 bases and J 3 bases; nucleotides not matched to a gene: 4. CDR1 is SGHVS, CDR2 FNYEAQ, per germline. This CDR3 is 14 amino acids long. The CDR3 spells CASSLQGADTEAFF. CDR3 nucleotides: TGTGCCAGCAGCCTACAGGGGGCGGACACTGAAGCTTTCTTT.

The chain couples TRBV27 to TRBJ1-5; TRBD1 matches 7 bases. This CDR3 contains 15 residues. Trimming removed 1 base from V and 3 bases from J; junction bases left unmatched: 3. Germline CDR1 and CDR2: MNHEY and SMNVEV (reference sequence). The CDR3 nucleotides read TGTGCCAGCAGTTTATGGGGACAGCCCAATCAGCCCCAGCATTTT. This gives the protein CASSLWGQPNQPQHF.

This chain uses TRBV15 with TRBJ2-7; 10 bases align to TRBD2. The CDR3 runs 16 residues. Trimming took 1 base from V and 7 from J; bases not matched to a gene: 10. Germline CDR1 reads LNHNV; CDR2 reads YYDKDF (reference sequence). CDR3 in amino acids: CATSRADPGLAREQYF. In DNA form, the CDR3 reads TGTGCCACCAGCAGAGCGGATCCGGGACTAGCGCGGGAGCAGTACTTC. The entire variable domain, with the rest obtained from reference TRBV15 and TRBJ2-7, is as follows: DAMVIQNPRYQVTQFGKPVTLSCSQTLNHNVMYWYQQKSSQAPKLLFHYYDKDFNNEADTPDNFQSRRPNTSFCFLDIRSPGLGDTAMYLCATSRADPGLAREQYFGPGTRLTVT.

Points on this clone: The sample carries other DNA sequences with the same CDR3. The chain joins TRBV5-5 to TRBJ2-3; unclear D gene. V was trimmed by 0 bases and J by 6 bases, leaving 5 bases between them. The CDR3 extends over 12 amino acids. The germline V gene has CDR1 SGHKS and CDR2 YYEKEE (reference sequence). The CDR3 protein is CASSLVADTQYF. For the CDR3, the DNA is TGTGCCAGCAGCTTGGTGGCGGATACGCAGTATTTT.

The CDR3 bases are TGTGCCATCAGTGAGTTTGGTCCGACGGCGGGGGAGCAGTACTTC. It encodes CAISEFGPTAGEQYF. This chain uses TRBV10-3 with TRBJ2-7, with D perhaps matching TRBD2 (6 bases). Germline V gene lookup returns CDR1 ENHRY and CDR2 SYGVKD. The CDR3 is made up of 15 amino acids. Trimming took 1 base from V and 7 from J, leaving 17 bases between them.

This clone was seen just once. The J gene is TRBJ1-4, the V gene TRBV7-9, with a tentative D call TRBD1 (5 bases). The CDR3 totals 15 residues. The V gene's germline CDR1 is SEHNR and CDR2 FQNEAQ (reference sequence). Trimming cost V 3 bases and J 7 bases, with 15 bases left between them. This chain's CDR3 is CASSFAQGFGEKLFF. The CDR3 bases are TGTGCCAGCAGCTTCGCCCAGGGTTTTGGTGAAAAACTGTTTTTT.

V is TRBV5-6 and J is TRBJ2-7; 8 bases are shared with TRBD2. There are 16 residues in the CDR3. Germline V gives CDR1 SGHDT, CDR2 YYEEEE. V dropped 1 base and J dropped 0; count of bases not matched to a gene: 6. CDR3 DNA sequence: TGTGCCAGCAGCTTGTATGGCGGGAGGAACTCCTACGAGCAGTACTTC. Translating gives CASSLYGGRNSYEQYF.

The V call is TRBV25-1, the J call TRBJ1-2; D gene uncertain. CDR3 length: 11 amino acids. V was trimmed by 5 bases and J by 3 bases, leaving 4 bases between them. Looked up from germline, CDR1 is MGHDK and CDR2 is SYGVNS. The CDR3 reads CASSRHYGYTF. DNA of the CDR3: TGTGCCAGCAGTCGGCACTATGGCTACACCTTC.

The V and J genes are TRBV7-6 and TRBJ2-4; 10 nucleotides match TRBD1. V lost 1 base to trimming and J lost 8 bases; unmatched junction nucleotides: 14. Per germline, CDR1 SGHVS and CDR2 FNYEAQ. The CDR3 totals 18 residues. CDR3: CASSLGRTGGGFGDIQYF. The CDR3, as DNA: TGTGCCAGCAGCTTAGGGAGGACAGGGGGAGGTTTCGGGGACATTCAGTACTTC.

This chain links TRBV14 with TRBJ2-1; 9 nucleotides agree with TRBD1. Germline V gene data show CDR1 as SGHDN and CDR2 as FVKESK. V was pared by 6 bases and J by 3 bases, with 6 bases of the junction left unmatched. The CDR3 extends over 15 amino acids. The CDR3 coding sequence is TGTGCCAGCAGTCGAGGGACAGGGTTCTACAATGAGCAGTTCTTC. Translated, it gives CASSRGTGFYNEQFF.

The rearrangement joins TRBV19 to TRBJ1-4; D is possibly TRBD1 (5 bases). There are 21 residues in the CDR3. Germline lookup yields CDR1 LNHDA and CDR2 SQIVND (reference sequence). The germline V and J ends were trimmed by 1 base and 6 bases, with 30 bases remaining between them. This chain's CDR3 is CASSIGWATRRERGADEKLFF. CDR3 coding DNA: TGTGCCAGTAGTATAGGATGGGCCACAAGGCGAGAAAGAGGGGCTGATGAAAAACTGTTTTTT. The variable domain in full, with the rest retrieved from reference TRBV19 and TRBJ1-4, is DGGITQSPKYLFRKEGQNVTLSCEQNLNHDAMYWYRQDPGQGLRLIYYSQIVNDFQKGDIAEGYSVSREKKESFPLTVTSAQKNPTAFYLCASSIGWATRRERGADEKLFFGSGTQLSVL.

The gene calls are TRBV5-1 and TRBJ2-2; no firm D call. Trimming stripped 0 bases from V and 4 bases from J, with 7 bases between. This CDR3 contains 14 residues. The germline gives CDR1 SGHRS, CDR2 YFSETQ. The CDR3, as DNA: TGCGCCAGCAGCTTGGATCCTGGCACCGGGGAGCTGTTTTTT. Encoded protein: CASSLDPGTGELFF.

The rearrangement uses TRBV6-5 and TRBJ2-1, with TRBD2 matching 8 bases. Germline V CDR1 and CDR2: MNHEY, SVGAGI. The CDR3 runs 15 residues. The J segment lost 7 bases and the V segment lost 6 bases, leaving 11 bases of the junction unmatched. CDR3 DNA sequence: TGTGCCAGCAGGACCGGACTAGCTCGCCGAAATGAGCAGTTCTTC. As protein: CASRTGLARRNEQFF.

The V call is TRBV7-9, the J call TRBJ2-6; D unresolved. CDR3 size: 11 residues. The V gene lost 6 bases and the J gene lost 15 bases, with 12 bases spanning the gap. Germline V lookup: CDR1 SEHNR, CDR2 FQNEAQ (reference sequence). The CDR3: CASRLGLDLTF. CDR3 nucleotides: TGTGCCAGCAGACTCGGGTTGGACCTGACTTTC. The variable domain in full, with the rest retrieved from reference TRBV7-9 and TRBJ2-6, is DTGVSQNPRHKITKRGQNVTFRCDPISEHNRLYWYRQTLGQGPEFLTYFQNEAQLEKSRLLSDRFSAERPKGSFSTLEIQRTEQGDSAMYLCASRLGLDLTFGAGSRLTVL.

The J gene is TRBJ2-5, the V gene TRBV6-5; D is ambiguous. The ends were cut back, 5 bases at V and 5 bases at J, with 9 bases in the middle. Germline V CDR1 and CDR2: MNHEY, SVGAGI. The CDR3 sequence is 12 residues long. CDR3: CASSLTRETQYF. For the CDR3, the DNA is TGTGCCAGCAGTCTTACCCGGGAGACCCAGTACTTC.

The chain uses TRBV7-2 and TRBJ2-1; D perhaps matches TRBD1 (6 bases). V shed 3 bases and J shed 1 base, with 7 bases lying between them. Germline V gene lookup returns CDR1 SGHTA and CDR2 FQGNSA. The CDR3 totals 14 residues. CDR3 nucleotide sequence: TGTGCCAGCAGCTTGGGACATTCCTACAATGAGCAGTTCTTC. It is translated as CASSLGHSYNEQFF.

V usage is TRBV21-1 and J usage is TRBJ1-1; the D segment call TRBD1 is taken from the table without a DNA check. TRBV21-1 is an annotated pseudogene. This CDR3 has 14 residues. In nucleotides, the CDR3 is TGTGCCAGCAGCAAAAGAAGGCGAGACAGTGAAGCTTTCTTT. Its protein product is CASSKRRRDSEAFF.

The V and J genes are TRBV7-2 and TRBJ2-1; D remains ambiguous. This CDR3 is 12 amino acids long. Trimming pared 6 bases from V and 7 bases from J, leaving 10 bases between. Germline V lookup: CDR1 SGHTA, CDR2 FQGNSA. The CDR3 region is CASRLRPNEQFF. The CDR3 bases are TGTGCCAGCAGGTTACGCCCTAATGAGCAGTTCTTC. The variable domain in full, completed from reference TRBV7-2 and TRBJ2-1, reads GAGVSQSPSNKVTEKGKDVELRCDPISGHTALYWYRQSLGQGLEFLIYFQGNSAPDKSGLPSDRFSAERTGGSVSTLTIQRTQQEDSAVYLCASRLRPNEQFFGPGTRLTVL.

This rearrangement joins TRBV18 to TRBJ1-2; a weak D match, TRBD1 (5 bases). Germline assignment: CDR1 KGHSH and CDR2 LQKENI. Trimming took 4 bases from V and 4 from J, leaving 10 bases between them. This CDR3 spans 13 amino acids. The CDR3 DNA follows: TGTGCCAGCTCACGAGGGGACGGCTATGGCTACACCTTC. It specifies CASSRGDGYGYTF.

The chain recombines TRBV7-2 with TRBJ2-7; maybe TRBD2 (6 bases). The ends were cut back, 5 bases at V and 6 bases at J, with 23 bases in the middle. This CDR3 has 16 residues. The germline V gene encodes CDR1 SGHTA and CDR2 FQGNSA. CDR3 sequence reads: CASSHSAVTRILEQYF. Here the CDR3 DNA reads TGTGCCAGCAGCCATTCGGCCGTGACTAGAATCCTCGAGCAGTACTTC.